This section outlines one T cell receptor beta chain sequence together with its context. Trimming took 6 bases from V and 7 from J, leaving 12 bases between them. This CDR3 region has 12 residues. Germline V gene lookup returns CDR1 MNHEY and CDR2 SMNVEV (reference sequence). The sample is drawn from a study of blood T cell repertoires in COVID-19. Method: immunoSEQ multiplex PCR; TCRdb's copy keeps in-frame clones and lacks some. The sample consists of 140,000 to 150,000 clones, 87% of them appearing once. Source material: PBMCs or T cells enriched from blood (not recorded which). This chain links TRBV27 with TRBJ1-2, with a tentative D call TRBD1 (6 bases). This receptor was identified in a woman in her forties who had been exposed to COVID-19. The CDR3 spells CASRTGLGGYTF. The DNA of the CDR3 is TGTGCCAGCAGAACAGGGTTGGGTGGCTACACCTTC.